These 30 T cell receptor beta chains were sequenced from one sample in a study of T cell responses to AZD1222 COVID-19 vaccine. Some clones are missing from TCRdb's copy, which holds only in-frame ones; the method was immunoSEQ multiplex PCR. Here the sample spans about 180,000 clones, 70% to 90% being singletons. The material sequenced was peripheral blood, taken 28 days after the second AZD1222 dose. The receptor set was obtained from an adult who received the AZD1222 COVID-19 vaccine.

The V call is TRBV27, the J call TRBJ1-1; D remains ambiguous. CDR3 length: 15 residues. V was cut by 5 bases and J by 4 bases, with 17 bases left in between. Germline V lookup: CDR1 MNHEY, CDR2 SMNVEV (reference sequence). The CDR3, as DNA: TGTGCCAGCAGTACGTGGGCCGAACGGGGCACTGAAGCTTTCTTT. Encoded protein: CASSTWAERGTEAFF.

The chain combines TRBV19 with TRBJ1-1, with D unresolved. The germline V and J ends were trimmed by 3 bases and 2 bases, with 10 bases remaining between them. CDR1 is LNHDA, CDR2 SQIVND, per germline (reference sequence). The CDR3 extends over 14 amino acids. As DNA, the CDR3 is TGTGCCAGTAGTATCAGTATAGAAAACACTGAAGCTTTCTTT. It yields the protein CASSISIENTEAFF.

V usage is TRBV4-2 and J usage is TRBJ2-7, with TRBD2 matching 8 bases. Trimming cost V 0 bases and J 4 bases; bases outside gene matches: 5. Germline V gene lookup returns CDR1 LGHNA and CDR2 YNFKEQ. This CDR3 has 15 residues. CDR3 DNA: TGTGCCAGCAGCCAAGAGAGCGGGGGAAATTACGAGCAGTACTTC. This translates into CASSQESGGNYEQYF.

This clone was found once. This chain joins TRBV6-5 and TRBJ1-1; 11 positions agree with TRBD1. Trimming removed 2 bases from V and 6 bases from J; junction bases left unmatched: 5. CDR1 MNHEY and CDR2 SVGAGI come from the germline V gene. This CDR3 has 15 amino acids. In DNA, the CDR3 is TGTGCCAGCAGTTACGGGGACAGGGGGATGTCTGAAGCTTTCTTT. It specifies CASSYGDRGMSEAFF.

This rearrangement joins TRBV5-1 to TRBJ2-7; D remains ambiguous. Germline lookup yields CDR1 SGHRS and CDR2 YFSETQ. The V and J ends lost 3 bases and 3 bases respectively, with 10 bases between them. The CDR3 sequence is 13 residues long. CDR3 residues: CASSSSLSYEQYF. DNA of the CDR3: TGCGCCAGCAGCTCAAGTCTTAGCTACGAGCAGTACTTC.

J is TRBJ2-7 and V is TRBV18; D unclear. Germline CDR1 reads KGHSH; CDR2 reads LQKENI. CDR3 length equals 11 residues. V gave up 3 bases and J gave up 5 bases, with 5 bases separating them. DNA of the CDR3: TGTGCCAGCTCACCCAAGAACGAGCAGTACTTC. This codes for CASSPKNEQYF.

The gene calls are TRBV27 and TRBJ2-3; D gene unclear. Germline CDR1 reads MNHEY; CDR2 reads SMNVEV (reference sequence). V lost 3 bases to trimming and J lost 4 bases, with 20 bases between them. The CDR3 length is 17 residues. The CDR3: CASSFSGRRWPPDTQYF. The CDR3 DNA is TGTGCCAGCAGTTTTTCAGGCCGACGGTGGCCCCCAGATACGCAGTATTTT.

V gene TRBV4-2 combines with J gene TRBJ1-2, with D possibly matching TRBD1 (5 bases). Germline-derived CDR1 and CDR2 are LGHNA and YNFKEQ. Trimming took off 1 base at V and 4 bases at J, with 10 bases between the two ends. The CDR3 totals 14 residues. CDR3 nucleotide sequence: TGTGCCAGCAGCCAAGGAGGGGCCATCTATGGCTACACCTTC. It yields the protein CASSQGGAIYGYTF.

Only one count was recorded for this clone. This may stem from a read error, because a much larger clone lies one nucleotide away. The chain couples TRBV6-2 or TRBV6-3 to TRBJ2-7, with D unresolved. V shed 4 bases and J shed 2 bases, with 3 bases lying between them. CDR1 and CDR2 from the germline V gene are MNHEY and SVGEGT. The CDR3 length is 11 residues. The CDR3, as DNA: TGTGCCAGCAGTTCCACCTACGAGCAGTACTTC. The encoded protein is CASSSTYEQYF.

The chain uses TRBV9 and TRBJ2-3, with D unclear. CDR1 and CDR2 from the germline V gene are SGDLS and YYNGEE. The CDR3 is 14 amino acids. Trimming shortened V by 1 base and J by 2 bases, and 8 bases separated the two germline ends. As DNA, the CDR3 is TGTGCCAGCAGCGTACACACAGCCACAGATACGCAGTATTTT. This sequence encodes CASSVHTATDTQYF. Full variable domain (missing parts from reference TRBV9 and TRBJ2-3): DSGVTQTPKHLITATGQRVTLRCSPRSGDLSVYWYQQSLDQGLQFLIQYYNGEERAKGNILERFSAQQFPDLHSELNLSSLELGDSALYFCASSVHTATDTQYFGPGTRLTVL.

The chain employs TRBV28 and TRBJ1-6; D possibly corresponds to TRBD1 (6 bases). CDR3 length: 15 residues. The germline gives CDR1 MDHEN, CDR2 SYDVKM. Trimming cost V 6 bases and J 5 bases, with 14 bases left between them. CDR3 region: CASRRGAAHNSPLHF. Written as DNA, the CDR3 is TGTGCCAGCAGGAGGGGGGCAGCCCATAATTCACCCCTCCACTTT. Based on the CDR3 plus reference TRBV28 and TRBJ1-6, the full variable domain is DVKVTQSSRYLVKRTGEKVFLECVQDMDHENMFWYRQDPGLGLRLIYFSYDVKMKEKGDIPEGYSVSREKKERFSLILESASTNQTSMYLCASRRGAAHNSPLHFGNGTRLTVT.

This clone was observed a handful of times. The J gene is TRBJ1-4, the V gene TRBV19; tentative D call: TRBD1 (5 bases). The CDR3 has 18 residues. Trimming cost V 1 base and J 0 bases, with 15 bases left between them. Germline CDR1 reads LNHDA; CDR2 reads SQIVND (reference sequence). CDR3 nucleotides: TGTGCCAGTAGTATAGTGGGGCAGGGCTTTGCAACTAATGAAAAACTGTTTTTT. Encoded protein: CASSIVGQGFATNEKLFF.

This clone was counted a single time. The V gene is TRBV24-1, the J gene TRBJ1-3, with D perhaps matching TRBD1 (6 bases). Germline V lookup: CDR1 KGHDR, CDR2 SFDVKD. CDR3 length equals 14 residues. V lost 4 bases, J lost 4 bases, and 10 bases lay in between. The CDR3 region has the DNA TGTGCCACCAGTGAACGGACAGTAGGAAACACCATATATTTT. This translates into CATSERTVGNTIYF.

This clone was picked up a small number of times. V is TRBV27 and J is TRBJ2-7, with TRBD2 matching 7 bases. Germline V gives CDR1 MNHEY, CDR2 SMNVEV (reference sequence). Trimming took 3 bases from V and 1 from J; bases not matched to a gene: 3. This CDR3 has 14 residues. The CDR3: CASSLEGGSYEQYF. The CDR3 DNA is TGTGCCAGCAGTTTGGAGGGAGGGTCCTACGAGCAGTACTTC.

J is TRBJ2-1 and V is TRBV7-3; 8 bases are a match to TRBD2. With 6 bases clipped from V and 8 bases from J, the junction kept 15 bases outside the gene matches. This CDR3 spans 16 amino acids. The germline gives CDR1 SGHTA, CDR2 FQGTGA. This CDR3 is CASSRRSGGPSDEQFF. DNA for the CDR3: TGTGCCAGCAGTCGCCGCTCGGGAGGGCCCTCGGATGAGCAGTTCTTC.

The chain uses TRBV20-1 and TRBJ2-1; D is unresolved. Germline V CDR1 and CDR2: DFQATT, SNEGSKA (reference sequence). The CDR3 is 11 residues long. Between the trimmed V and J ends, which lost 3 bases and 15 bases, there was a span of 15 bases. CDR3 loop: CSASDVSLPFF. Here the CDR3 DNA reads TGCAGTGCTAGTGACGTCTCCCTGCCGTTCTTC.

V is TRBV19 and J is TRBJ2-1; the D is unclear. V lost 3 bases and J lost 6, with 18 bases in between. Germline V gene data show CDR1 as LNHDA and CDR2 as SQIVND (reference sequence). CDR3 length: 16 amino acids. In nucleotides, the CDR3 is TGTGCCAGTAGTATTATTGGGCACCTACCGTCCAATGAGCAGTTCTTC. It translates to CASSIIGHLPSNEQFF.

This chain uses TRBV11-3 with TRBJ2-3; maybe TRBD1 (6 bases). V lost 0 bases and J lost 5, with 9 bases in between. The CDR3 has 14 amino acids. The germline V gene has CDR1 SGHNT and CDR2 YENEEA. The CDR3 nucleotides are TGTGCCAGCAGCTTAGATGAAGGGGGAGATACGCAGTATTTT. Translating gives CASSLDEGGDTQYF. Full variable domain (rest looked up from reference TRBV11-3 and TRBJ2-3): EAGVVQSPRYKIIEKKQPVAFWCNPISGHNTLYWYLQNLGQGPELLIRYENEEAVDDSQLPKDRFSAERLKGVDSTLKIQPAELGDSAVYLCASSLDEGGDTQYFGPGTRLTVL.

This chain connects TRBV2 to TRBJ2-3, with unresolved D. The CDR3 is made up of 11 amino acids. The germline V gene has CDR1 SNHLY and CDR2 FYNNEI. The V end lost 7 bases, the J end lost 3 bases, and 5 bases lay between the germline ends. Written as DNA, the CDR3 is TGTGCCAGCACTTTAACAGATACGCAGTATTTT. It specifies CASTLTDTQYF.

This sequence joins TRBV6-2 or TRBV6-3 and TRBJ2-1; the D gene is possibly TRBD1 (6 bases). CDR1 and CDR2 from the germline V gene are MNHEY and SVGEGT. There are 16 residues in the CDR3. V was trimmed by 0 bases and J by 7 bases, leaving 16 bases between them. The CDR3 sequence: CASSYSNNKGENEQFF. The CDR3 DNA reads TGTGCCAGCAGTTACTCCAACAACAAGGGGGAAAATGAGCAGTTCTTC.

The chain links TRBV24-1 to TRBJ2-3, with 10 nucleotides matching TRBD1. Germline V gene sequence: CDR1 KGHDR, CDR2 SFDVKD. The trim removed 0 bases at V and 1 base at J, leaving 6 bases unmatched. The CDR3 runs to 18 residues. Here the CDR3 DNA reads TGTGCCACCAGTGATTTGCCCGGACAGGGGGAGGGCACAGATACGCAGTATTTT. It codes for CATSDLPGQGEGTDTQYF.

The rearrangement uses TRBV10-3 and TRBJ2-7; a weak D match, TRBD2 (6 bases). Germline loops: CDR1 ENHRY, CDR2 SYGVKD. This CDR3 contains 13 residues. The V and J ends lost 5 bases and 6 bases respectively, with 14 bases between them. The CDR3 protein is CAISHEEGGEQYF. CDR3 DNA: TGTGCCATCAGTCACGAGGAGGGAGGCGAGCAGTACTTC.

In its sample, this clone was seen once. The rearrangement links TRBV15 to TRBJ2-7; 8 bases are shared with TRBD2. The CDR3 contains 16 residues. Germline values: CDR1 LNHNV, CDR2 YYDKDF (reference sequence). The J segment lost 4 bases and the V segment lost 2 bases, leaving 10 bases of the junction unmatched. CDR3 amino acids: CATSRWGGGRLYEQYF. Here the CDR3 DNA reads TGTGCCACCAGCAGATGGGGCGGGGGGCGGTTGTACGAGCAGTACTTC.

This chain connects TRBV5-4 to TRBJ1-3; 7 bases line up with TRBD1. J was trimmed by 0 bases and V by 4 bases; bases with no gene match: 10. Germline CDR1 and CDR2: SGHNT and YYREEE (reference sequence). This CDR3 contains 17 residues. Here the CDR3 reads CASSRTGFNSSGNTIYF. CDR3 DNA: TGTGCCAGCAGCCGGACAGGTTTCAACTCCTCTGGAAACACCATATATTTT.

The V gene is TRBV19, the J gene TRBJ2-7; 12 nucleotides line up with TRBD2. CDR1 and CDR2 (germline): LNHDA, SQIVND (reference sequence). After removal of 6 bases from V and 6 bases from J, the junction contained 6 bases not matched to a gene. The CDR3 contains 14 residues. CDR3 nucleotide sequence: TGTGCCAGTAGCCGACTAGCGGGAGAGGTCGAGCAGTACTTC. This encodes CASSRLAGEVEQYF.

The genes are TRBV6-2 or TRBV6-3 and TRBJ2-7, with unresolved D. There are 14 residues in the CDR3. V was trimmed by 0 bases and J by 4 bases, leaving 10 bases between them. Germline CDR1 MNHEY, CDR2 SVGEGT. The DNA for the CDR3 is TGTGCCAGCAGTTACTCCTTTTCCCAATACGAGCAGTACTTC. Protein: CASSYSFSQYEQYF.

The chain is built from TRBV18 and TRBJ2-5; no definite D call. CDR1 and CDR2 from the germline V gene are KGHSH and LQKENI. The CDR3 is 13 amino acids. Trimming took 1 base from V and 3 from J, leaving 6 bases between them. The CDR3 DNA sequence: TGTGCCAGCTCACCACTCCCAGAAGAGACCCAGTACTTC. This translates into CASSPLPEETQYF.

This chain uses TRBV2 with TRBJ2-1; TRBD2 is a possible D gene (6 bases). In germline, CDR1 is SNHLY, CDR2 FYNNEI. This CDR3 contains 16 residues. Trimming took off 5 bases at V and 1 base at J, with 15 bases between the two ends. CDR3: CASSLRAEGSYNEQFF. CDR3 nucleotides: TGTGCCAGCAGTCTAAGGGCGGAGGGGTCCTACAATGAGCAGTTCTTC.

The rearrangement links TRBV28 to TRBJ2-1; 9 nucleotides agree with TRBD1. The length of the CDR3 is 17 residues. Germline loops: CDR1 MDHEN, CDR2 SYDVKM. V dropped 6 bases and J dropped 2; count of bases not matched to a gene: 11. CDR3 region: CASRSPGQGLPYNEQFF. Here the CDR3 DNA reads TGTGCCAGCAGGTCTCCGGGACAGGGACTGCCCTACAATGAGCAGTTCTTC.

This clone came up many times. The genes are TRBV6-1 and TRBJ2-7; 8 bases agree with TRBD2. Germline V lookup: CDR1 MNHNS, CDR2 SASEGT. Trimming removed 1 base from V and 3 bases from J; junction bases left unmatched: 5. This CDR3 spans 15 amino acids. The CDR3 reads CASSEDLSGSYEQYF. The CDR3 DNA follows: TGTGCCAGCAGTGAAGATTTGAGCGGGAGCTACGAGCAGTACTTC.